The rows below give T cell receptor beta chains drawn from one sample of a study of shared clonotypes between healthy human individuals. The assay was immunoSEQ multiplex PCR, and TCRdb's table has in-frame clones only and misses some. The data contain roughly 650,000 clones, 95% to 97% of them singletons. Sequencing was carried out using naive CD8+ T cells sorted from blood. The receptors come from a woman aged 30 to 39 in good health. Each CDR3 is given with its conserved first and last residue. D genes are given only for firm matches. Where a row states a size, it is once, few, many or the class of an expanded clone; other rows omit it.

>NA|TRBD1|TRBV13|TRBJ2-5
TGTGCCAGCAGCTCCGGGACAGTACTACAAGAGACCCAGTACTTC
CASSSGTVLQETQYF
>NA|NA|TRBV6-1|TRBJ2-7
TGTGCCACAAGGCTAGGCGAGCAGTACTTC
CATRLGEQYF
>NA|TRBD1|TRBV30|TRBJ2-1
TGTGCCCTAGGACAGGGACCCAATGAGCAGTTCTTC
CALGQGPNEQFF
>NA|NA|TRBV27|TRBJ1-1
TGTGCCACCCAAGGGAGGACAGCTAAGCATGAAGCTTTCTTT
CATQGRTAKHEAFF
>NA|NA|TRBV27|TRBJ2-3
TGTGCCAGCAGTTTAATTGGGTCAGATACGCAGTATTTT
CASSLIGSDTQYF
>once|NA|TRBV13|TRBJ2-1
TGTGCCAGCAGCCCGGACTCTAACAATGAGCAGTTCTTC
CASSPDSNNEQFF
>NA|NA|TRBV11-2|TRBJ2-7
TGTGCCAGCAGCAAAGGATTCGGGGTTCGGGAGCAGTACTTC
CASSKGFGVREQYF
>NA|NA|TRBV25-1|TRBJ2-7
TGTGCCAGCAGTGAGGGTAACTCCTACGAGCAGTACTTC
CASSEGNSYEQYF
>NA|NA|TRBV4-1|TRBJ2-5
TGCGCCAGCAGCCAAGTGAGTGGGGGAGAGACCCAGTACTTC
CASSQVSGGETQYF
>NA|NA|TRBV6-6|TRBJ2-1
TGTGCCAGCAGTTACAGCCACTACAATGAGCAGTTCTTC
CASSYSHYNEQFF
>NA|TRBD2|TRBV5-6|TRBJ2-7
TGTGCCAGCAGCTTGGACCGGGAGGCATTTCGGGACGAGCAGTACTTC
CASSLDREAFRDEQYF
>NA|NA|TRBV9|TRBJ1-1
TGTGCCAGCAGCGTAGATGGGGAGGCGAACACTGAAGCTTTCTTT
CASSVDGEANTEAFF
>NA|TRBD2|TRBV9|TRBJ2-3
TGTGCCAGCAGCGTAGCCCAGCGGGGGGGCGCAGATACGCAGTATTTT
CASSVAQRGGADTQYF
>once|NA|TRBV2|TRBJ1-3
TGTGCCAGCAGTGATCAACTAAGGAACACCATATATTTT
CASSDQLRNTIYF
>once|NA|TRBV28|TRBJ2-7
TGTGCCAGCAGCCCCCTAGCCCTAGGTACCTACGAGCAGTACTTC
CASSPLALGTYEQYF
>NA|TRBD1|TRBV5-1|TRBJ2-7
TGCGCCAGCAGCTTGCGGCAGGGGGCGTCCTACGAGCAGTACTTC
CASSLRQGASYEQYF
>NA|TRBD1|TRBV7-9|TRBJ2-5
TGTGCCAGCAGCTTCGAAGACGCCAGGGGGCGATTGTCGGGGGAGACCCAGTACTTC
CASSFEDARGRLSGETQYF
>NA|NA|TRBV4-1|TRBJ2-7
TGCGCCAGCAGCCAAGGGAGGGAGCAGTACTTC
CASSQGREQYF
>NA|NA|TRBV19|TRBJ2-2
TGTGCCAGTAGCAGGGTAGACACCGGGGAGCTGTTTTTT
CASSRVDTGELFF
>NA|NA|TRBV6-5|TRBJ2-2
TGTGCCATTGGGGGTAACACCGGGGAGCTGTTTTTT
CAIGGNTGELFF
>NA|NA|TRBV2|TRBJ2-4
TGTGCCAGCAGTGAACGGAGTTTAGCCAAAAACATTCAGTACTTC
CASSERSLAKNIQYF
>NA|NA|TRBV5-6|TRBJ2-6
TGTGCCAGCAGCTTGGACAGGCTATACTCTGGGGCCAACGTCCTGACTTTC
CASSLDRLYSGANVLTF
>NA|TRBD1|TRBV15|TRBJ2-5
TGTGCCACCAGCAAGAAACTCACAGGGGTGGAGGAGACCCAGTACTTC
CATSKKLTGVEETQYF
>NA|TRBD2|TRBV27|TRBJ2-7
TGTGCCAGCAGGGCCGGAGCGGGAGTAGGGTACGAGCAGTACTTC
CASRAGAGVGYEQYF
>few|NA|TRBV7-6|TRBJ1-1
TGTGCCAGCAGCTCGTCGGGGGCGTTAAACACTGAAGCTTTCTTT
CASSSSGALNTEAFF
>NA|NA|TRBV6-5|TRBJ2-7
TGTGCCAGCAGTTACACGGGTTCCTACGAGCAGTACTTC
CASSYTGSYEQYF
>NA|TRBD2|TRBV11-2|TRBJ2-1
TGTGCCAGCAGCCCCGTGGCGGGAGATTACAATGAGCAGTTCTTC
CASSPVAGDYNEQFF
>NA|NA|TRBV27|TRBJ2-3
TGTGCCAGCAGTTTATTTCCGGGGACCACAGATACGCAGTATTTT
CASSLFPGTTDTQYF
>NA|NA|TRBV10-1|TRBJ2-7
TGCGCCAGCAGTGAGTCAGGGGGCTACGAGCAGTACTTC
CASSESGGYEQYF
>NA|NA|TRBV15|TRBJ1-5
TGTGCCACCAGCAGAGAGAGGAGGGAGAACAATCAGCCCCAGCATTTT
CATSRERRENNQPQHF
>NA|TRBD1|TRBV5-1|TRBJ2-2
TGCGCCAGCAGCTGGAGGGGACAGGGCGGGGAGCTGTTTTTT
CASSWRGQGGELFF
>NA|NA|TRBV21-1|TRBJ2-3
TGTGCCAGCTTCCAGACGCCTAGCGGGAGCACAGATACGCAGTATTTT
CASFQTPSGSTDTQYF